The next 20 T cell receptor beta chains were all read from a single sample in a study of early T cells in non-severe SARS-CoV-2 infection. TCRdb itself ran the 5' RACE reads through MiXCR, one entry per CDR3 protein. Here the sample spans about 66,000 distinct CDR3 sequences, 20% being singletons. The specimen comprised whole blood, sampled at baseline. The source of these receptors is an adult who was a healthcare worker with PCR-confirmed SARS-CoV-2 infection or an uninfected control (not recorded which).

The rearrangement links TRBV18 to TRBJ1-3; D not certain. V was shortened by 6 bases and J by 6 bases, with 18 bases between the two germline ends. The CDR3 spans 15 residues. Germline CDR1 and CDR2: KGHSH and LQKENI. The CDR3: CASSRELPGTNTIYF. The CDR3 nucleotides read TGTGCCAGCTCGAGGGAGCTCCCTGGCACAAACACCATATATTTT.

There are many counts of this clonotype. This sequence joins TRBV29-1 and TRBJ1-4, with D unclear. Germline values: CDR1 SQVTM, CDR2 ANQGSEA. Between the trimmed V and J ends, which lost 7 bases and 2 bases, there was a span of 8 bases. The CDR3 has 12 residues. DNA for the CDR3: TGCAGCGCCGCCGTCACTAATGAAAAACTGTTTTTT. It encodes CSAAVTNEKLFF.

On this clonotype: At one of its ends the junction is not consistent with the germline gene, which may arise from a read error. V is TRBV6-2 or TRBV6-3 and J is TRBJ1-1, with 7 nucleotides matching TRBD1. The CDR3 contains 13 residues. Per the germline V gene, CDR1 is MNHEY and CDR2 is SVGEGT. CDR3 coding DNA: TGTGCCAGCAGTTACGGGACAGTACCTGAAGTTTTCTTT. As protein: CASSYGTVPEVFF.

This clonotype occurred a few times. The chain joins TRBV2 to TRBJ1-2; no reliable D call. The germline gives CDR1 SNHLY, CDR2 FYNNEI. This CDR3 is built from 15 residues. Trimming left V 2 bases short and J 5 bases short, with 15 bases between. The CDR3 sequence is CASSESALQYYGYTF. The CDR3 region has the DNA TGTGCCAGCAGTGAAAGCGCCCTTCAGTATTATGGCTACACCTTC.

This chain connects TRBV4-1 to TRBJ2-3; maybe TRBD2 (6 bases). The V and J ends lost 1 base and 2 bases respectively, with 13 bases between them. The CDR3 spans 16 residues. Looked up from germline, CDR1 is MGHRA and CDR2 is YSYEKL. The CDR3 DNA is TGCGCCAGCAGCCAAGCGGGCGGGGTCTTCACAGATACGCAGTATTTT. Translation: CASSQAGGVFTDTQYF.

This clonotype was observed a handful of times. This chain uses TRBV3-1 with TRBJ2-3, with TRBD1 identical over 7 bases. This CDR3 has 18 amino acids. Per the germline V gene, CDR1 is LGHDT and CDR2 is YNNKEL (reference sequence). V was pared by 0 bases and J by 6 bases, with 15 bases of the junction left unmatched. CDR3 region: CASSQEGWQGEPRDTQYF. The CDR3 nucleotides are TGTGCCAGCAGCCAAGAGGGTTGGCAGGGGGAACCCCGGGATACGCAGTATTTT.

This clonotype has a handful of counts. The V call is TRBV18, the J call TRBJ2-1; TRBD2 matches at 9 bases. There are 14 residues in the CDR3. The germline V gene encodes CDR1 KGHSH and CDR2 LQKENI. V trimming: 3 bases; J trimming: 7 bases; junction bases outside the gene matches: 4. The CDR3, as DNA: TGTGCCAGCTCACCCCGAGCGGGGGGTAATGAGCAGTTCTTC. Its translation: CASSPRAGGNEQFF. Together with reference TRBV18 and TRBJ2-1, the CDR3 gives the full variable domain: NAGVMQNPRHLVRRRGQEARLRCSPMKGHSHVYWYRQLPEEGLKFMVYLQKENIIDESGMPKERFSAEFPKEGPSILRIQQVVRGDSAAYFCASSPRAGGNEQFFGPGTRLTVL.

The genes are TRBV5-1 and TRBJ1-2; TRBD1 matches at 8 bases. Per germline, CDR1 SGHRS and CDR2 YFSETQ. V was pared by 2 bases and J by 3 bases, with 0 bases of the junction left unmatched. The length of the CDR3 is 13 residues. CDR3 sequence: CASSLQGDYGYTF. The DNA for the CDR3 is TGCGCCAGCAGCTTACAGGGGGACTATGGCTACACCTTC.

The chain links TRBV2 to TRBJ2-1, with a possible D match to TRBD1 (7 bases). Germline V CDR1 and CDR2: SNHLY, FYNNEI. Trimming took 6 bases from V and 7 from J, leaving 19 bases between them. The CDR3 spans 15 residues. The CDR3, as DNA: TGTGCCAGCAGAGGGAGGTCAGGGGGAGAGAATGAGCAGTTCTTC. It is translated as CASRGRSGGENEQFF.

This clonotype has more than one count but fewer than ten. CDR3 protein: CASSWGTGASDTQYF. The CDR3 DNA follows: TGTGCCAGCAGCTGGGGGACAGGGGCATCAGATACGCAGTATTTT. The chain is built from TRBV9 and TRBJ2-3, with 10 bases lining up with TRBD1. The CDR3 spans 15 residues. CDR1 is SGDLS and CDR2 is YYNGEE in the germline V gene. The junction had 6 bases not matched to a gene; V was cut back by 4 bases and J by 4 bases.

This clonotype was seen only a few times. The chain has TRBV5-1 and TRBJ2-3; TRBD2 agrees at 11 bases. V was clipped by 0 bases and J by 0 bases; unmatched bases: 6. This CDR3 region has 18 residues. Germline V gene lookup returns CDR1 SGHRS and CDR2 YFSETQ. For the CDR3, the DNA is TGCGCCAGCAGCTTGGTGGCTAGCGGGGGGTCGAGCACAGATACGCAGTATTTT. Translated, it gives CASSLVASGGSSTDTQYF.

Regarding this clonotype: One end of the junction varies from germline; a read error may be responsible. The chain uses TRBV7-9 and TRBJ2-3, with TRBD2 as a possible D gene (6 bases). The CDR3 sequence is 9 residues long. Per the germline V gene, CDR1 is SEHNR and CDR2 is FQNEAQ (reference sequence). CDR3 nucleotides: TGTGCCAGCAGCTTGGGGGAGGATTTT. This gives the protein CASSLGEDF. The full variable domain, completed using reference TRBV7-9 and TRBJ2-3, is DTGVSQNPRHKITKRGQNVTFRCDPISEHNRLYWYRQTLGQGPEFLTYFQNEAQLEKSRLLSDRFSAERPKGSFSTLEIQRTEQGDSAMYLCASSLGEDFGPGTRLTVL.

In its sample, this clonotype was seen a few times. The chain joins TRBV4-1 to TRBJ2-1; D is unresolved. The CDR3 covers 15 residues. The V gene lost 0 bases and the J gene lost 3 bases, with 9 bases spanning the gap. Germline lookup yields CDR1 MGHRA and CDR2 YSYEKL. The chain's CDR3 is CASSQDSGGYNEQFF. The CDR3 DNA follows: TGCGCCAGCAGCCAAGATTCCGGCGGCTACAATGAGCAGTTCTTC.

This clonotype occurred a few times. The chain combines TRBV27 with TRBJ1-2; possibly TRBD1 for D (6 bases). Germline CDR1 and CDR2: MNHEY and SMNVEV (reference sequence). The V end was cut by 2 bases, the J end by 8 bases, with 12 bases between. The CDR3 loop spans 13 amino acids. The CDR3 here is CASSLPGDGGYTF. DNA for the CDR3: TGTGCCAGCAGTTTACCAGGGGACGGCGGCTACACCTTC.

The sample holds a few counts of this clonotype. This chain links TRBV7-9 with TRBJ1-3, with TRBD1 matching 7 bases. Germline values: CDR1 SEHNR, CDR2 FQNEAQ (reference sequence). The trim removed 5 bases at V and 9 bases at J, leaving 7 bases unmatched. The CDR3 spans 13 residues. In DNA, the CDR3 is TGTGCCAGCAGCGCACAGGGGAGTAGCACCATATATTTT. Protein: CASSAQGSSTIYF.

This clonotype was observed a handful of times. The rearrangement links TRBV6-1 to TRBJ1-2; D remains unclear. V lost 3 bases to trimming and J lost 2 bases, with 7 bases between them. This CDR3 contains 13 residues. Germline V gene sequence: CDR1 MNHNS, CDR2 SASEGT. CDR3 region: CASSEAGNYGYTF. The CDR3 region has the DNA TGTGCCAGCAGTGAGGCAGGAAACTATGGCTACACCTTC.

This clonotype was seen a handful of times. The V and J genes are TRBV12-3 or TRBV12-4 and TRBJ2-7, with D possibly matching TRBD2 (6 bases). Trimming cost V 5 bases and J 3 bases, with 11 bases left between them. This CDR3 has 13 residues. The CDR3 coding sequence is TGTGCCAGCAGTACGGGACTCGGCTACGAGCAGTACTTC. Its protein is CASSTGLGYEQYF.

The chain joins TRBV6-1 to TRBJ1-4; unclear D gene. In germline, CDR1 is MNHNS, CDR2 SASEGT. V gave up 6 bases and J gave up 5 bases, with 13 bases separating them. This CDR3 has 14 residues. The CDR3 DNA reads TGTGCCAGCAGAAAATTCACTGGGAATGAAAAACTGTTTTTT. It encodes CASRKFTGNEKLFF.

The rearrangement uses TRBV6-1 and TRBJ1-1, with 10 nucleotides matching TRBD1. CDR3 length: 14 residues. Germline CDR1 reads MNHNS; CDR2 reads SASEGT. The junction had 6 bases not matched to a gene; V was cut back by 6 bases and J by 5 bases. The CDR3 loop reads CASRWGQGNTEAFF. The CDR3 DNA reads TGTGCCAGCAGGTGGGGACAGGGGAATACTGAAGCTTTCTTT.

The genes are TRBV5-1 and TRBJ1-6; 7 bases agree with TRBD1. The CDR3 length is 14 residues. CDR1 and CDR2 (germline): SGHRS, YFSETQ. After removal of 2 bases from V and 8 bases from J, the junction contained 4 bases not matched to a gene. In nucleotides, the CDR3 is TGCGCCAGCAGCTTACAGGGGCCTGATTCACCCCTCCACTTT. Residues: CASSLQGPDSPLHF.